The 29 T cell receptor beta chains given below trace back to one sample, sequenced in a study of prognosis after radiotherapy for stage I lung cancer. Amplification of the TCR beta CDR3 (from genomic DNA) was done by two-round multiplex PCR. Gene-specific TRBV and TRBJ primers were used in PCR round one. TCRdb ran MiXCR on the multiplex PCR reads and lists one entry per CDR3 protein. Here the sample spans roughly 24,000 distinct CDR3 sequences, around 38% being singletons. The sample here was PBMCs, taken before or after stereotactic body radiation therapy (not recorded which). These receptors were collected from a donor aged 50 or older with non-small cell lung cancer.

This clonotype was seen ten or more times. The genes are TRBV25-1 and TRBJ2-1; 10 nucleotides align to TRBD1. Germline assignment: CDR1 MGHDK and CDR2 SYGVNS. The CDR3 has 15 residues. The V segment lost 11 bases and the J segment 8 bases; nucleotides outside the gene matches: 15. CDR3 residues: CAAMSEGQGGDEQFF. CDR3 sequence (DNA): TGTGCCGCAATGTCGGAAGGACAGGGGGGCGATGAGCAGTTCTTC.

This clonotype was counted ten times or more. The CDR3 sequence: CASFGPGTGGETQYF. In DNA form, the CDR3 reads TGTGCCAGCTTCGGCCCCGGGACAGGGGGAGAGACCCAGTACTTC. The V and J genes are TRBV28 and TRBJ2-5; TRBD1 matches 11 bases. Germline CDR1 and CDR2: MDHEN and SYDVKM. The CDR3 contains 15 residues. V was pared by 8 bases and J by 4 bases, with 9 bases of the junction left unmatched. The whole variable domain, filled in from reference TRBV28 and TRBJ2-5, reads DVKVTQSSRYLVKRTGEKVFLECVQDMDHENMFWYRQDPGLGLRLIYFSYDVKMKEKGDIPEGYSVSREKKERFSLILESASTNQTSMYLCASFGPGTGGETQYFGPGTRLLVL.

V usage is TRBV4-2 and J usage is TRBJ2-1; 13 positions agree with TRBD2. The junction had 1 base not matched to a gene; V was cut back by 1 base and J by 7 bases. Germline V gene sequence: CDR1 LGHNA, CDR2 YNFKEQ. The CDR3 spans 15 residues. The CDR3 sequence is CASSQGTSGRNEQFF. DNA for the CDR3: TGTGCCAGCAGCCAAGGGACTAGCGGGAGAAATGAGCAGTTCTTC.

This clonotype is labeled medium-sized. J is TRBJ2-2 and V is TRBV7-3; 7 bases map to TRBD1. V lost 7 bases and J lost 3; bases outside the gene matches: 5. This CDR3 contains 14 residues. CDR1 SGHTA and CDR2 FQGTGA come from the germline V gene. The chain's CDR3 is CASKLQGDTGELFF. The DNA of the CDR3 is TGTGCCAGCAAACTCCAGGGGGACACCGGGGAGCTGTTTTTT. Full variable domain (missing parts from reference TRBV7-3 and TRBJ2-2): GAGVSQTPSNKVTEKGKYVELRCDPISGHTALYWYRQSLGQGPEFLIYFQGTGAADDSGLPNDRFFAVRPEGSVSTLKIQRTERGDSAVYLCASKLQGDTGELFFGEGSRLTVL.

This clonotype was detected ten times or more. The chain carries TRBV20-1 and TRBJ2-7; 9 bases map to TRBD2. The germline V gene encodes CDR1 DFQATT and CDR2 SNEGSKA (reference sequence). This CDR3 is built from 16 residues. The ends lost 1 base at V and 1 base at J; junction bases unmatched: 8. CDR3 nucleotides: TGCAGTGCTAGAGGGGTTAGCGGGGGCCCTTCCTACGAGCAGTACTTC. Translating it yields CSARGVSGGPSYEQYF.

The chain combines TRBV9 with TRBJ1-3; possibly TRBD1 for D (5 bases). This CDR3 is built from 13 residues. V gave up 4 bases and J gave up 4 bases, with 9 bases separating them. The V gene's germline CDR1 is SGDLS and CDR2 YYNGEE. The CDR3 nucleotides read TGTGCCAGCAGCCTCGGGGGGGGAAACACCATATATTTT. Amino acids: CASSLGGGNTIYF.

This clonotype occurred a few times. V is TRBV20-1 and J is TRBJ2-7, with D perhaps TRBD2 (6 bases). Germline V gene lookup returns CDR1 DFQATT and CDR2 SNEGSKA (reference sequence). Trimming shortened V by 6 bases and J by 3 bases, and 9 bases separated the two germline ends. The CDR3 extends over 11 amino acids. The DNA of the CDR3 is TGCAGTGCCTTGGACTACTACGAGCAGTACTTC. This translates into CSALDYYEQYF.

The chain recombines TRBV19 with TRBJ2-5, with 9 positions matching TRBD1. The trim removed 3 bases at V and 5 bases at J, leaving 7 bases unmatched. The CDR3 totals 15 residues. CDR1 is LNHDA, CDR2 SQIVND, per germline (reference sequence). The CDR3 region is CASSMEGQGWETQYF. The CDR3 bases are TGTGCCAGTAGTATGGAGGGACAGGGATGGGAGACCCAGTACTTC.

This clonotype occurred many times. This rearrangement joins TRBV7-9 to TRBJ2-1; D is possibly TRBD2 (5 bases). V was cut by 3 bases and J by 5 bases, with 11 bases left in between. This CDR3 contains 14 residues. Germline V gene sequence: CDR1 SEHNR, CDR2 FQNEAQ (reference sequence). In DNA form, the CDR3 reads TGTGCCAGCAGCTTCAGAGGGATCGACAATGAGCAGTTCTTC. Amino acid sequence: CASSFRGIDNEQFF.

The chain is built from TRBV20-1 and TRBJ1-1; weak D call: TRBD1 (5 bases). The CDR3 has 14 residues. The germline gives CDR1 DFQATT, CDR2 SNEGSKA (reference sequence). Trimming shortened V by 7 bases and J by 6 bases, and 21 bases separated the two germline ends. DNA of the CDR3: TGCAGTGTCCACCGTACGACAGCGTCGCCTGAAGCTTTCTTT. Its translation: CSVHRTTASPEAFF.

A few counts support this clonotype. A read error is possible here, since a much larger clone lies one base away. The rearrangement joins TRBV9 to TRBJ2-2; D is unresolved. Germline assignment: CDR1 SGDLS and CDR2 YYNGEE. The CDR3 runs 12 residues. V was pared by 1 base and J by 4 bases, with 2 bases between. This chain's CDR3 is CASSVSTGELFF. CDR3 DNA sequence: TGTGCCAGCAGCGTATCCACCGGGGAGCTGTTTTTT.

Many counts were recorded for this clonotype. The chain employs TRBV7-8 and TRBJ2-7, with unresolved D. The ends were cut back, 5 bases at V and 3 bases at J, with 11 bases in the middle. The V gene's germline CDR1 is SGHVS and CDR2 FQNEAQ. The CDR3 has 13 amino acids. CDR3 DNA: TGTGCCAGCAGCACCACAGTCAACTACGAGCAGTACTTC. Amino acids: CASSTTVNYEQYF.

Ten or more counts support this clonotype. This chain joins TRBV5-4 and TRBJ2-7; D gene ambiguous. The CDR3 runs 13 residues. Trimming left V 2 bases short and J 4 bases short, with 10 bases between. Germline V lookup: CDR1 SGHNT, CDR2 YYREEE (reference sequence). The CDR3, as DNA: TGTGCCAGCAGCTTAGTCAATGGATACGAGCAGTACTTC. Amino acid sequence: CASSLVNGYEQYF.

This clonotype was found many times. The chain is built from TRBV24-1 and TRBJ2-5; maybe TRBD2 (6 bases). The CDR3 extends over 17 amino acids. V lost 2 bases and J lost 3, with 18 bases in between. In germline, CDR1 is KGHDR, CDR2 SFDVKD. The CDR3 here is CATSDYLAGTDEETQYF. DNA for the CDR3: TGTGCCACCAGTGATTATCTGGCGGGGACGGATGAAGAGACCCAGTACTTC.

This clonotype came up a few times. With a much larger clone just one base away, this may be a read error. The chain is built from TRBV20-1 and TRBJ2-3; D remains ambiguous. CDR3 size: 12 residues. In germline, CDR1 is DFQATT, CDR2 SNEGSKA (reference sequence). Between the trimmed V and J ends, which lost 8 bases and 0 bases, there was a span of 9 bases. DNA of the CDR3: TGCAGTTGGGCAGCCAGCACAGATACGCAGTATTTT. Its translation: CSWAASTDTQYF.

As to this clonotype: This is likely an artifact of a read error, given a far larger clone one base away. J is TRBJ1-1 and V is TRBV6-8; tentative D call: TRBD1 (5 bases). CDR1 is MNHGY, CDR2 SAAAGT, per germline. With 5 bases removed from V and 8 bases from J, the gap between germline ends came to 15 bases. CDR3 length: 13 residues. The CDR3 coding sequence is TGTGCCAGCAGTACACAGGAGGCGGAAGAAGCTTTCTTT. This translates into CASSTQEAEEAFF.

The table lists this clonotype with many counts. V gene TRBV19 combines with J gene TRBJ2-5; D may be TRBD2 (5 bases). The V end was cut by 3 bases, the J end by 5 bases, with 16 bases between. Germline assignment: CDR1 LNHDA and CDR2 SQIVND (reference sequence). This CDR3 comprises 15 residues. The CDR3 nucleotides read TGTGCCAGTAGTATTGTGGGAGAGGCACCGGAGACCCAGTACTTC. Translating it yields CASSIVGEAPETQYF.

The CDR3 reads CSARDGGTRVDLFF. The CDR3 nucleotides are TGCAGTGCTAGGGACGGAGGGACCCGCGTGGATCTGTTTTTT. The chain couples TRBV20-1 to TRBJ2-2; D might be TRBD2 (6 bases). This CDR3 contains 14 residues. Per the germline V gene, CDR1 is DFQATT and CDR2 is SNEGSKA (reference sequence). Trimming stripped 3 bases from V and 14 bases from J, with 22 bases between.

This clonotype appeared a few times. Since a far larger clone is one base different, this is likely a read error. The V and J genes are TRBV6-2 or TRBV6-3 and TRBJ2-3, with 11 bases aligning to TRBD2. CDR3 length: 15 amino acids. V dropped 6 bases and J dropped 6; count of bases not matched to a gene: 8. Germline loops: CDR1 MNHEY, CDR2 SVGEGT. The DNA for the CDR3 is TGTGCCAGCAGAATGGGACTAGCGGCGGGGGATACGCAGTATTTT. It codes for CASRMGLAAGDTQYF.

The chain carries TRBV18 and TRBJ2-5; D gene uncertain. CDR1 KGHSH and CDR2 LQKENI come from the germline V gene. V was shortened by 3 bases and J by 3 bases, with 11 bases between the two germline ends. The length of the CDR3 is 14 residues. This CDR3 reads CASSPLDGKETQYF. DNA for the CDR3: TGTGCCAGCTCACCCCTGGACGGCAAAGAGACCCAGTACTTC.

About this clonotype itself: A much larger clone lies one base from this, so it may be a read error. V gene TRBV12-3 or TRBV12-4 combines with J gene TRBJ2-3, with D possibly matching TRBD2 (6 bases). The CDR3 sequence is 14 residues long. The CDR3 DNA reads TGTGCCAGCAGTCCTCGGGGGTGCGCAGATATGCAGTATTTT. Its translation: CASSPRGCADMQYF.

This clonotype was picked up one time. The chain uses TRBV28 and TRBJ1-2; a possible D gene is TRBD1 (5 bases). Between the trimmed V and J ends, which lost 10 bases and 7 bases, there was a span of 16 bases. The CDR3 is 12 amino acids. Germline V gene data show CDR1 as MDHEN and CDR2 as SYDVKM. The CDR3 sequence: CATLSRAPGYTF. The CDR3 DNA sequence: TGTGCCACCCTGAGCAGGGCCCCTGGCTACACCTTC.

This clonotype is deemed medium-sized. The rearrangement joins TRBV7-9 to TRBJ2-7, with D tentatively TRBD2 (5 bases). The CDR3 has 13 residues. CDR1 SEHNR and CDR2 FQNEAQ come from the germline V gene (reference sequence). V was cut by 1 base and J by 6 bases, with 10 bases left in between. Here the CDR3 DNA reads TGTGCCAGCAGCTTAGGTAGCGTGGGCGAGCAGTACTTC. Translated: CASSLGSVGEQYF.

V gene TRBV3-1 combines with J gene TRBJ1-2; D is uncertain. V was clipped by 0 bases and J by 4 bases, with 3 bases between them. Germline-derived CDR1 and CDR2 are LGHDT and YNNKEL (reference sequence). CDR3 size: 12 residues. CDR3 residues: CASSQDGYGYTF. Written as DNA, the CDR3 is TGTGCCAGCAGCCAAGACGGCTATGGCTACACCTTC.

The chain carries TRBV5-1 and TRBJ2-2; perhaps TRBD2 as D (6 bases). Trimming pared 2 bases from V and 6 bases from J, leaving 11 bases between. This CDR3 spans 14 amino acids. Per germline, CDR1 SGHRS and CDR2 YFSETQ. The CDR3 nucleotides read TGCGCCAGCAGCTTCGGACTAAGGGCCGGGGAGCTGTTTTTT. It is translated as CASSFGLRAGELFF. The whole variable domain, filled in from reference TRBV5-1 and TRBJ2-2, reads KAGVTQTPRYLIKTRGQQVTLSCSPISGHRSVSWYQQTPGQGLQFLFEYFSETQRNKGNFPGRFSGRQFSNSRSEMNVSTLELGDSALYLCASSFGLRAGELFFGEGSRLTVL.

This clonotype came up many times. The chain carries TRBV5-4 and TRBJ2-7, with 9 bases fitting TRBD1. V lost 3 bases and J lost 6; bases outside the gene matches: 7. The CDR3 runs 14 residues. Germline V gene sequence: CDR1 SGHNT, CDR2 YYREEE (reference sequence). DNA of the CDR3: TGTGCCAGCAGCTATCCGGGACAGGGATTCGAGCAGTACTTC. Protein sequence: CASSYPGQGFEQYF.

This clonotype was picked up a small number of times. The chain carries TRBV28 and TRBJ2-7; 8 bases match TRBD2. The CDR3 runs 17 residues. Per germline, CDR1 MDHEN and CDR2 SYDVKM. The V gene end was trimmed by 0 bases and the J gene end by 7 bases; junction bases not matched to a gene: 14. CDR3 bases: TGTGCCAGCAGTTTATGGGGGTCTGGGCGGGAGGCCGATGAGCAGTACTTC. Protein sequence: CASSLWGSGREADEQYF. The full variable domain, with the rest looked up from reference TRBV28 and TRBJ2-7, is DVKVTQSSRYLVKRTGEKVFLECVQDMDHENMFWYRQDPGLGLRLIYFSYDVKMKEKGDIPEGYSVSREKKERFSLILESASTNQTSMYLCASSLWGSGREADEQYFGPGTRLTVT.

In this sample, this clonotype is medium-sized. The chain joins TRBV5-1 to TRBJ2-2; possibly TRBD1 for D (6 bases). This CDR3 comprises 15 residues. V was pared by 4 bases and J by 7 bases, with 17 bases between. CDR1 is SGHRS, CDR2 YFSETQ, per germline. CDR3: CASSVGHDRIGELFF. The CDR3 region has the DNA TGCGCCAGCAGCGTGGGACATGATAGGATCGGGGAGCTGTTTTTT. Filled out from reference TRBV5-1 and TRBJ2-2, the complete variable domain reads KAGVTQTPRYLIKTRGQQVTLSCSPISGHRSVSWYQQTPGQGLQFLFEYFSETQRNKGNFPGRFSGRQFSNSRSEMNVSTLELGDSALYLCASSVGHDRIGELFFGEGSRLTVL.

In its sample, this clonotype was seen many times. The chain is built from TRBV18 and TRBJ2-7; 7 nucleotides match TRBD1. With 5 bases clipped from V and 6 bases from J, the junction kept 4 bases outside the gene matches. The CDR3 totals 12 residues. CDR1 and CDR2 from the germline V gene are KGHSH and LQKENI. In DNA form, the CDR3 reads TGTGCCAGCTCATCAACAGGGGCCGAGCAGTACTTC. This translates into CASSSTGAEQYF.